The 29 T cell receptor beta chains reported below all come from one sample, sequenced in a study of cytomegalovirus exposure and HLA in healthy donors (dated by TCRdb to about 2017). Libraries were constructed by the immunoSEQ multiplex PCR assay. TCRdb took this table from immuneACCESS and kept in-frame rearrangements with V and J called. Such tables lack part of the clones; where checked against another copy, unresolved V genes explain under half of the gap, and the rest is unexplained. This sample is represented by tens of thousands of clones; 80% to 95% of them were singletons. Around 2.9% of the sample goes to the ten largest clones. The sequencing input was PBMCs. Every receptor here comes from a man between 18 and 35 years old in good health and CMV-seronegative.

The chain combines TRBV27 with TRBJ1-1; D is unclear. This CDR3 has 13 amino acids. V was trimmed by 2 bases and J by 2 bases, leaving 6 bases between them. The germline V gene has CDR1 MNHEY and CDR2 SMNVEV (reference sequence). CDR3 bases: TGTGCCAGCAGTTTACACAGTAACACTGAAGCTTTCTTT. Its protein product is CASSLHSNTEAFF.

V and J are TRBV2 and TRBJ2-5, with D possibly matching TRBD1 (5 bases). Germline V lookup: CDR1 SNHLY, CDR2 FYNNEI. The CDR3 totals 14 residues. Trimming stripped 7 bases from V and 1 base from J, with 13 bases between. CDR3 protein: CASKGNSAQETQYF. The CDR3, as DNA: TGTGCCAGCAAGGGGAACTCCGCCCAAGAGACCCAGTACTTC.

V is TRBV15 and J is TRBJ2-7; D unresolved. CDR1 and CDR2 (germline): LNHNV, YYDKDF (reference sequence). This CDR3 comprises 12 residues. V was cut by 0 bases and J by 4 bases, with 4 bases left in between. Written as DNA, the CDR3 is TGTGCCACCAGCAGAGACCTTTACGAGCAGTACTTC. Amino acid sequence: CATSRDLYEQYF. The whole variable domain, remainder taken from reference TRBV15 and TRBJ2-7, is DAMVIQNPRYQVTQFGKPVTLSCSQTLNHNVMYWYQQKSSQAPKLLFHYYDKDFNNEADTPDNFQSRRPNTSFCFLDIRSPGLGDTAMYLCATSRDLYEQYFGPGTRLTVT.

The V and J genes are TRBV27 and TRBJ2-1; 13 nucleotides agree with TRBD2. Trimming took 4 bases from V and 2 from J; bases not matched to a gene: 5. The germline V gene encodes CDR1 MNHEY and CDR2 SMNVEV (reference sequence). The CDR3 sequence is 17 residues long. CDR3 sequence (DNA): TGTGCCAGCAGTTCCGAGACTAGCGGGAGGACCTACAATGAGCAGTTCTTC. This codes for CASSSETSGRTYNEQFF.

This chain uses TRBV5-1 with TRBJ2-3, with 11 bases fitting TRBD2. The germline V gene has CDR1 SGHRS and CDR2 YFSETQ. The CDR3 has 15 amino acids. The V and J ends lost 4 bases and 1 base, in that order; junction bases with no gene match: 2. The CDR3 coding sequence is TGCGCCAGCAGCGTTAGCGGGAGGGGCACAGATACGCAGTATTTT. Its translation: CASSVSGRGTDTQYF.

J is TRBJ1-5 and V is TRBV29-1; D is perhaps TRBD1 (5 bases). The ends were cut back, 4 bases at V and 4 bases at J, with 11 bases in the middle. Germline V gives CDR1 SQVTM, CDR2 ANQGSEA. This CDR3 region has 13 residues. CDR3 loop: CSVGRGTNQPQHF. In DNA, the CDR3 is TGCAGCGTTGGTAGAGGGACTAATCAGCCCCAGCATTTT.

The chain is built from TRBV30 and TRBJ1-5; 7 bases line up with TRBD1. There are 15 residues in the CDR3. Trimming at V came to 8 bases and at J to 4 bases, leaving 14 bases not matched to a gene. Per the germline V gene, CDR1 is GTSNPN and CDR2 is SVGIG (reference sequence). The CDR3 here is CAANRQGAGNQPQHF. Here the CDR3 DNA reads TGTGCCGCGAACAGACAGGGTGCGGGGAATCAGCCCCAGCATTTT.

The chain recombines TRBV27 with TRBJ1-2, with D perhaps matching TRBD1 (6 bases). This CDR3 has 14 residues. Trimming took 4 bases from V and 5 from J, leaving 14 bases between them. Per germline, CDR1 MNHEY and CDR2 SMNVEV (reference sequence). CDR3 DNA sequence: TGTGCCAGCAGTTCCCAGGGGCGCTTGTATGGCTACACCTTC. Translation gives CASSSQGRLYGYTF.

This clone was recorded only once. The CDR3 sequence: CASSLGGTGGLQPQHF. The CDR3 bases are TGTGCCAGCAGCTTGGGAGGGACAGGGGGATTGCAGCCCCAGCATTTT. The rearrangement uses TRBV5-5 and TRBJ1-5; 11 nucleotides align to TRBD1. Trimming removed 0 bases from V and 7 bases from J; junction bases left unmatched: 6. From germline, CDR1 is SGHKS and CDR2 YYEKEE (reference sequence). The CDR3 contains 16 residues.

The rearrangement links TRBV27 to TRBJ2-2, with 7 nucleotides matching TRBD2. The CDR3 has 13 amino acids. V was clipped by 4 bases and J by 5 bases; unmatched bases: 1. Per the germline V gene, CDR1 is MNHEY and CDR2 is SMNVEV (reference sequence). The CDR3 protein is CASSWGGTGELFF. Here the CDR3 DNA reads TGTGCCAGCAGTTGGGGGGGAACCGGGGAGCTGTTTTTT.

The J gene is TRBJ1-5, the V gene TRBV10-3; 7 nucleotides agree with TRBD1. Germline V CDR1 and CDR2: ENHRY, SYGVKD. J lost 1 base, V lost 2 bases, and 2 bases had no gene match. CDR3 length: 15 residues. DNA for the CDR3: TGTGCCATCAGTGAGACAGGGGCGAGCAATCAGCCCCAGCATTTT. This codes for CAISETGASNQPQHF.

This rearrangement joins TRBV4-1 to TRBJ1-1, with 8 bases matching TRBD1. The CDR3 is 17 amino acids. J gave up 1 base and V 1 base, and 8 bases lay outside the gene matches. Germline V gene sequence: CDR1 MGHRA, CDR2 YSYEKL. The CDR3 DNA reads as TGCGCCAGCAGCCAAGTGGCACCCGGACAGGGGAACACTGAAGCTTTCTTT. Its protein is CASSQVAPGQGNTEAFF.

V and J are TRBV7-2 and TRBJ2-3; 15 positions match TRBD2. The CDR3 consists of 18 residues. The J segment lost 4 bases and the V segment lost 4 bases, leaving 9 bases of the junction unmatched. Looked up from germline, CDR1 is SGHTA and CDR2 is FQGNSA. CDR3 DNA: TGTGCCAGCAGCTCCCCTAGGGGGACTAGCGGGAGGCCAGATACGCAGTATTTT. Its translation is CASSSPRGTSGRPDTQYF.

V usage is TRBV2 and J usage is TRBJ1-1; 9 bases map to TRBD1. The V segment lost 5 bases and the J segment 5 bases; nucleotides outside the gene matches: 6. CDR1 is SNHLY, CDR2 FYNNEI, per germline. The CDR3 length is 14 residues. The CDR3 bases are TGTGCCAGCAGTCCGGGACAGGGAAAAACTGAAGCTTTCTTT. Protein: CASSPGQGKTEAFF.

The gene calls are TRBV10-3 and TRBJ1-5; D ambiguous. The V gene's germline CDR1 is ENHRY and CDR2 SYGVKD. V was clipped by 4 bases and J by 3 bases, with 7 bases between them. The CDR3 sequence is 13 residues long. This chain's CDR3 is CAISGAVNQPQHF. CDR3 in DNA: TGTGCCATCAGTGGAGCTGTCAATCAGCCCCAGCATTTT.

Only a few counts were recorded for this clone. The V and J genes are TRBV2 and TRBJ2-5; D unresolved. Trimming removed 5 bases from V and 3 bases from J, with 4 bases in between. Germline loops: CDR1 SNHLY, CDR2 FYNNEI. The CDR3 covers 11 residues. CDR3 nucleotide sequence: TGTGCCAGCAGTCCAAAAGAGACCCAGTACTTC. As protein: CASSPKETQYF. The complete variable domain, with remaining parts taken from reference TRBV2 and TRBJ2-5, reads EPEVTQTPSHQVTQMGQEVILRCVPISNHLYFYWYRQILGQKVEFLVSFYNNEISEKSEIFDDQFSVERPDGSNFTLKIRSTKLEDSAMYFCASSPKETQYFGPGTRLLVL.

The chain has TRBV5-6 and TRBJ2-3, with 9 bases identical to TRBD1. V was pared by 2 bases and J by 4 bases, with 2 bases of the junction left unmatched. Germline V gene data show CDR1 as SGHDT and CDR2 as YYEEEE. The CDR3 loop spans 14 amino acids. The CDR3: CASSLTGGADTQYF. The CDR3 bases are TGTGCCAGCAGCTTAACAGGGGGCGCAGATACGCAGTATTTT. Supplemented by reference TRBV5-6 and TRBJ2-3, the full variable domain reads DAGVTQSPTHLIKTRGQQVTLRCSPKSGHDTVSWYQQALGQGPQFIFQYYEEEERQRGNFPDRFSGHQFPNYSSELNVNALLLGDSALYLCASSLTGGADTQYFGPGTRLTVL.

CDR3 sequence (DNA): TGTGCCAGCAGCGTTTCCGGGAGCAATGAGCAGTTCTTC. This translates into CASSVSGSNEQFF. The chain recombines TRBV9 with TRBJ2-1; maybe TRBD2 (6 bases). Trimming left V 2 bases short and J 6 bases short, with 9 bases between. The V gene's germline CDR1 is SGDLS and CDR2 YYNGEE. The CDR3 sequence is 13 residues long.

The genes are TRBV5-6 and TRBJ2-7, with 7 bases fitting TRBD2. With V trimmed by 4 bases and J by 2 bases, 9 bases remained unmatched. This CDR3 is built from 15 residues. The germline V gene encodes CDR1 SGHDT and CDR2 YYEEEE. The CDR3 spells CASSPGLPITYEQYF. The DNA for the CDR3 is TGTGCCAGCAGCCCGGGACTACCCATAACCTACGAGCAGTACTTC.

J is TRBJ2-7 and V is TRBV4-2; 10 bases agree with TRBD2. Germline V lookup: CDR1 LGHNA, CDR2 YNFKEQ. V dropped 0 bases and J dropped 2; count of bases not matched to a gene: 7. The CDR3 is made up of 17 amino acids. CDR3 region: CASSQDGTSARAYEQYF. The CDR3 nucleotides are TGTGCCAGCAGCCAAGATGGGACTAGCGCTAGGGCCTACGAGCAGTACTTC.

The chain carries TRBV15 and TRBJ2-7, with TRBD2 identical over 14 bases. The CDR3 has 17 residues. Germline V CDR1 and CDR2: LNHNV, YYDKDF (reference sequence). The J segment lost 5 bases and the V segment lost 0 bases, leaving 6 bases of the junction unmatched. DNA of the CDR3: TGTGCCACCAGCAGAGATCCGGGACTAGCGGGAGTCCACGAGCAGTACTTC. Translating it yields CATSRDPGLAGVHEQYF.

The rearrangement joins TRBV6-1 to TRBJ1-2; 8 bases line up with TRBD1. Germline values: CDR1 MNHNS, CDR2 SASEGT. V lost 3 bases to trimming and J lost 4 bases; unmatched junction nucleotides: 7. The length of the CDR3 is 15 residues. CDR3 bases: TGTGCCAGCAGTGAGGCACAGGGGGGTGCCTATGGCTACACCTTC. Translation: CASSEAQGGAYGYTF.

This clone was found once. The genes are TRBV5-1 and TRBJ1-1, with a weak D call TRBD1 (5 bases). This CDR3 has 14 amino acids. Trimming took 0 bases from V and 4 from J, leaving 10 bases between them. CDR1 and CDR2 from the germline V gene are SGHRS and YFSETQ. The CDR3 is CASSLAIGGTEAFF. CDR3 coding DNA: TGCGCCAGCAGCTTGGCGATCGGGGGCACTGAAGCTTTCTTT.

The chain recombines TRBV29-1 with TRBJ1-1; TRBD1 is a possible D gene (6 bases). The CDR3 totals 11 residues. V lost 4 bases, J lost 8 bases, and 11 bases lay in between. Germline assignment: CDR1 SQVTM and CDR2 ANQGSEA. The chain's CDR3 is CSVGGGTEAFF. In DNA, the CDR3 is TGCAGCGTTGGGGGGGGGACAGAAGCTTTCTTT.

Here the CDR3 DNA reads TGCGCCAGCAGTGAGGTTATGCCAGGGGGCATAGGGTCCTACAATGAGCAGTTCTTC. This gives the protein CASSEVMPGGIGSYNEQFF. The chain couples TRBV10-1 to TRBJ2-1; 8 nucleotides line up with TRBD1. Trimming took 2 bases from V and 1 from J; bases not matched to a gene: 13. Germline assignment: CDR1 WNHNN and CDR2 SYGVQD (reference sequence). This CDR3 comprises 19 residues.

The genes are TRBV2 and TRBJ1-5, with D possibly TRBD1 on 5 matching bases. V lost 6 bases to trimming and J lost 6 bases, with 9 bases between them. The germline V gene encodes CDR1 SNHLY and CDR2 FYNNEI. This CDR3 spans 12 amino acids. The CDR3 sequence is CASRGGGQPQHF. The CDR3 nucleotides are TGTGCCAGCAGGGGCGGGGGTCAGCCCCAGCATTTT.

The chain couples TRBV7-6 to TRBJ2-1; TRBD2 aligns across 11 bases. CDR3 size: 14 residues. CDR1 is SGHVS and CDR2 is FNYEAQ in the germline V gene. The junction had 7 bases not matched to a gene; V was cut back by 5 bases and J by 10 bases. The CDR3 is CASSPTSGKGEQFF. CDR3 in DNA: TGTGCCAGCAGCCCGACTAGCGGGAAAGGGGAGCAGTTCTTC.

V and J are TRBV27 and TRBJ1-5; 9 nucleotides align to TRBD1. The junction had 7 bases not matched to a gene; V was cut back by 4 bases and J by 6 bases. This CDR3 is built from 15 residues. Germline CDR1 and CDR2: MNHEY and SMNVEV (reference sequence). CDR3 bases: TGTGCCAGCAGTTCCGGACAGGGGTATAGTCAGCCCCAGCATTTT. This codes for CASSSGQGYSQPQHF.

The CDR3 region is CASSLPGQNYGYTF. Written as DNA, the CDR3 is TGTGCCAGCAGCCTACCGGGACAGAACTATGGCTACACCTTC. The chain joins TRBV5-4 to TRBJ1-2, with 7 bases identical to TRBD1. The germline V gene encodes CDR1 SGHNT and CDR2 YYREEE (reference sequence). The CDR3 length is 14 residues. Trimming at V came to 4 bases and at J to 2 bases, leaving 5 bases not matched to a gene.